The source of this TCR beta chain is a study of shared clonotypes between healthy human individuals. Study overall: Researchers drew samples from two women and three men aged 18 to 49. Donors had three CD4 naive, three CD4 memory, two CD8 naive and one CD8 memory plate apiece. Whole-study findings and limits: In general, naive subsets displayed greater estimated richness than memory subsets did.

Method: immunoSEQ multiplex PCR; TCRdb's copy keeps in-frame clones and lacks some. The sample consists of roughly 2.5 million clones, roughly nine tenths of them appearing once. As regards this clone: Antigen unknown.

V lost 1 base and J 5 bases, leaving 11 bases between the germline ends. Germline V gene sequence: CDR1 GTSNPN, CDR2 SVGIG (reference sequence). The CDR3 sequence is 13 residues long. The clonotype originates from a man younger than 35 in good health. V gene TRBV30 combines with J gene TRBJ1-1, with D unresolved. The sequenced sample was naive CD4+ T cells sorted from blood. Subset indicated: CD45RA+ positively selected. The CDR3 region is CAWSANPQTEAFF. Here the CDR3 DNA reads TGTGCCTGGAGTGCAAACCCCCAAACTGAAGCTTTCTTT.